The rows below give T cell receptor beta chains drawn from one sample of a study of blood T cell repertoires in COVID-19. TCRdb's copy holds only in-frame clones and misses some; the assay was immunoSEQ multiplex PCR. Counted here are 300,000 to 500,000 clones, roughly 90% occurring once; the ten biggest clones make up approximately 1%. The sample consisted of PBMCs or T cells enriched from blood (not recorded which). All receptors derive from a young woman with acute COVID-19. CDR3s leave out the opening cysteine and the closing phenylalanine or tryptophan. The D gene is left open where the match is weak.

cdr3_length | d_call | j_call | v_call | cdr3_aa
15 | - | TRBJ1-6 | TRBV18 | ASSPLAESSYNSPLH
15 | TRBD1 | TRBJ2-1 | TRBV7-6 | ASSQDKTGTTHNEQF
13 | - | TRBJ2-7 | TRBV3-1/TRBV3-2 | ASSPYTSSFYEQY
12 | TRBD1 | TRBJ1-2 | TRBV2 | ASRVDRGNYGYT
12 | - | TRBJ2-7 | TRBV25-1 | ASTQGGVKDEQY
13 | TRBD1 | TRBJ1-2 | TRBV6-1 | ASSEAGTGNYGYT
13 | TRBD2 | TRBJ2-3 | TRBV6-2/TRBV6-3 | ASSSGGAGSDTQY
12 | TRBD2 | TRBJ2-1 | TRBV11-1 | ASSTSGKYNEQF
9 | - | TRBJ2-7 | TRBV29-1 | SGGKLYEQY
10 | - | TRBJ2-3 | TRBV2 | ASSDNTDTQY
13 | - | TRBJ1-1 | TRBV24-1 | ATSDGGLANTEAF
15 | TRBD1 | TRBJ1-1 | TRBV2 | ASIPRQGGRLNTEAF
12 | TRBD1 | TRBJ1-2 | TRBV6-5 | ASSRDSQYYGYT
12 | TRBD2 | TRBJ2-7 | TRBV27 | ASSRGDSSYEQY
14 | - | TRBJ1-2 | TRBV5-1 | ASSLGMGPSHYGYT
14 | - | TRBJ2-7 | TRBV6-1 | ASREGQLKSSYEQY
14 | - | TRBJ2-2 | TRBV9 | ASSVTGTSTTGELF
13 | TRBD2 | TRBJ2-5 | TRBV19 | ASSMYGGGGETQY
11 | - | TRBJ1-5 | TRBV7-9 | ASSLLAGSPQH
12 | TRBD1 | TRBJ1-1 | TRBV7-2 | ASSTNRGDTEAF
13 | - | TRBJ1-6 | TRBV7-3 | ASSLQARGNSPLH
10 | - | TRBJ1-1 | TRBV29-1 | SVDLGAAEAF
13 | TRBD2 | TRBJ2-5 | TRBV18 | ASSQSGGRGETQY
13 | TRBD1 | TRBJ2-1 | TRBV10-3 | AIGGQGGSYNEQF
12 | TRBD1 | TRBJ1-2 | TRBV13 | ASSLAQDREGYT
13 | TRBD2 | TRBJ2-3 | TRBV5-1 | ASSLTSGGADTQY
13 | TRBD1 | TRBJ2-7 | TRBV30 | AWVPQGAMSYEQY
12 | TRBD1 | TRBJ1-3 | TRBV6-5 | ASRLTGGGGTIY
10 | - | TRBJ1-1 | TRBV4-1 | ASSQLAGEAF
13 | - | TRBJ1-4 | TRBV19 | ASSWLRATNEKLF
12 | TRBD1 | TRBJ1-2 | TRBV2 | ASSPDRGRDGYT
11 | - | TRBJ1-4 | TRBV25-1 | ASRRGSNEKLF
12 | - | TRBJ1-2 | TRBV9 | ASSPAGGPYGYT
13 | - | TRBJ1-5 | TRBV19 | ASQLQGHSNQPQH
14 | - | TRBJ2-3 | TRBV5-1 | ASSEQGPASTDTQY
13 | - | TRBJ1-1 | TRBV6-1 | ASSERVRGNTEAF
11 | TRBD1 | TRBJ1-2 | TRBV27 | ASGTGGNDGYT
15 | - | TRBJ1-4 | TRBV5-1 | ASSLRGHVATNEKLF
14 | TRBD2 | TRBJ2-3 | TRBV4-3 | ASSQEGGGAFDTQY
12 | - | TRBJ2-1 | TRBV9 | ASSVGGFYNEQF
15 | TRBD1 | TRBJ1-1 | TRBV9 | ASSVDIGGGANTEAF